Below, 13 T cell receptor beta chains from the same sample are listed, as sequenced in a study of blood T cells in healthy people across ages. The second PCR ran roughly 7 to 11 cycles with a sample-barcoded 5' primer and J-beta primers. In TCRdb, the 5' RACE reads were re-called with MiXCR into one record per CDR3 protein. The repertoire has about a million distinct CDR3 sequences, roughly two fifths of them found once; the top ten carry 13%. The sample consisted of blood. These receptors were obtained from a man younger than 30 in good health.

The V and J genes are TRBV4-1 and TRBJ2-1; tentative D call: TRBD1 (6 bases). The CDR3 length is 15 residues. The V end was cut by 0 bases, the J end by 13 bases, with 19 bases between. Per germline, CDR1 MGHRA and CDR2 YSYEKL. The CDR3 bases are TGCGCCAGCAGCCAAGATAACTCAGGGGTGGCGACCCAGTTCTTC. As protein: CASSQDNSGVATQFF.

The gene calls are TRBV20-1 and TRBJ2-7, with TRBD1 as a possible D gene (6 bases). The germline gives CDR1 DFQATT, CDR2 SNEGSKA (reference sequence). The CDR3 consists of 15 residues. Trimming shortened V by 2 bases and J by 4 bases, and 18 bases separated the two germline ends. CDR3 sequence: CSARTPGARNYEQYF. The DNA of the CDR3 is TGCAGTGCTAGAACTCCAGGGGCCAGAAATTACGAGCAGTACTTC.

The chain uses TRBV28 and TRBJ2-3; TRBD2 agrees at 9 bases. CDR1 is MDHEN, CDR2 SYDVKM, per germline. The CDR3 length is 12 residues. The CDR3 coding sequence is TGTCTGGCGGGGGGGGTCACAGATACGCAGTATTTT. Translating gives CLAGGVTDTQYF.

This clonotype was observed a few times. The CDR3, as DNA: TGTGCCAGCAGCCAACGGACTAGCGGTAACAATGAGCAGTTCTTC. Protein: CASSQRTSGNNEQFF. The gene calls are TRBV7-2 and TRBJ2-1; 10 nucleotides agree with TRBD2. The CDR3 runs to 15 residues. The germline gives CDR1 SGHTA, CDR2 FQGNSA. Unmatched junction bases numbered 6, after V lost 5 bases and J lost 5 bases.

In its sample, this clonotype was seen a few times. The chain employs TRBV5-6 and TRBJ1-4; D not certain. The V and J ends lost 2 bases and 0 bases respectively, with 8 bases between them. Germline CDR1 is SGHDT and CDR2 is YYEEEE. CDR3 length equals 15 residues. CDR3 loop: CASSFAATTNEKLFF. CDR3 nucleotide sequence: TGTGCCAGCAGCTTCGCCGCTACAACTAATGAAAAACTGTTTTTT.

V is TRBV6-2 or TRBV6-3 and J is TRBJ2-2; 7 bases agree with TRBD1. CDR3 size: 18 residues. Unmatched junction bases numbered 14, after V lost 2 bases and J lost 5 bases. CDR1 MNHEY and CDR2 SVGEGT come from the germline V gene. In nucleotides, the CDR3 is TGTGCCAGCAGTTACACTGAGAGACAGGGTAGGAGTACCGGGGAGCTGTTTTTT. Protein: CASSYTERQGRSTGELFF.

As for this clonotype: At one boundary the junction diverges from the germline segment, which might be a read error. This chain links TRBV7-2 with TRBJ2-5, with D perhaps TRBD1 (7 bases). The end of the DNA aligns better with TRBJ2-7, so the J call may be wrong. The germline gives CDR1 SGHTA, CDR2 FQGNSA. The CDR3 covers 16 residues. The DNA of the CDR3 is TGTGCCAGCAGCTTAGGACTAGGGACAGTCTCCTGCGAGCAGTACTTC. As protein: CASSLGLGTVSCEQYF.

This clonotype occurred a few times. The chain carries TRBV29-1 and TRBJ2-7; possibly TRBD1 for D (5 bases). Germline values: CDR1 SQVTM, CDR2 ANQGSEA. CDR3 size: 14 residues. The V end lost 5 bases, the J end lost 3 bases, and 17 bases lay between the germline ends. CDR3 nucleotide sequence: TGCAGCGTTTCTTCTACGACAGATATCTACGAGCAGTACTTC. It is translated as CSVSSTTDIYEQYF.

A remark on this clonotype: Its ends do not fully match the called genes, so a read error is possible. The chain employs TRBV6-4 and TRBJ2-6; D might be TRBD2 (5 bases). The CDR3 has 14 residues. In germline, CDR1 is MRHNA, CDR2 SNTAGT. This chain's CDR3 is CASGEGSGANVLTF. The CDR3 DNA reads TGTGCCAGCGGTGAGGGCTCTGGGGCCAACGTCCTGACTTTC.

This clonotype was observed a few times. The chain is built from TRBV2 and TRBJ1-4, with 7 bases that match TRBD1. V lost 5 bases, J lost 0 bases, and 9 bases stayed unmatched. Germline CDR1 and CDR2: SNHLY and FYNNEI. This CDR3 is built from 17 residues. The CDR3 DNA reads as TGTGCCAGCAGTCCACCAGGGGACAGTGCAACTAATGAAAAACTGTTTTTT. Protein product: CASSPPGDSATNEKLFF.

The chain is built from TRBV20-1 and TRBJ1-1; D remains unclear. The CDR3 has 15 residues. Germline V CDR1 and CDR2: DFQATT, SNEGSKA (reference sequence). V lost 3 bases and J lost 0, with 14 bases in between. The CDR3 DNA follows: TGCAGTGCTAGTAGAGGTCAGGAGATGAACACTGAAGCTTTCTTT. Encoded protein: CSASRGQEMNTEAFF.

This clonotype has just a few counts. The chain carries TRBV6-1 and TRBJ2-1; 7 bases agree with TRBD1. Losses at the gene ends were 1 base for V and 2 bases for J; bases not matched to a gene: 5. The germline V gene encodes CDR1 MNHNS and CDR2 SASEGT. The CDR3 is 16 residues long. This chain's CDR3 is CASSEEQGSPYNEQFF. The DNA of the CDR3 is TGTGCCAGCAGTGAAGAACAGGGGAGCCCCTACAATGAGCAGTTCTTC.

The rearrangement links TRBV2 to TRBJ2-3; either TRBD1 or TRBD2 may fit D (5 bases each). The CDR3 length is 16 residues. Per the germline V gene, CDR1 is SNHLY and CDR2 is FYNNEI. V dropped 1 base and J dropped 3 bases, with 14 bases sitting between them. The CDR3 loop is CASSEGGAVGTDTQYF. In DNA form, the CDR3 reads TGTGCCAGCAGTGAAGGAGGGGCGGTGGGAACAGATACGCAGTATTTT. Complete variable domain (other parts from reference TRBV2 and TRBJ2-3): EPEVTQTPSHQVTQMGQEVILRCVPISNHLYFYWYRQILGQKVEFLVSFYNNEISEKSEIFDDQFSVERPDGSNFTLKIRSTKLEDSAMYFCASSEGGAVGTDTQYFGPGTRLTVL.